The sequence of this T cell receptor beta chain was determined in a study of CD8 T cells in ankylosing spondylitis. TCRdb analysed the 5' RACE reads with MiXCR anew, one entry per CDR3 protein. The data hold 300,000 to 400,000 distinct CDR3 sequences, with about a fifth observed a single time. A remark on this clonotype: What it recognizes is unknown.

General study findings and limits: Some motif variants had been reported before (in reactive arthritis synovial fluid and blood). Within ankylosing spondylitis blood, a TCR beta motif made up of under 10 highly homologous variants appeared to be characteristic. Disease-associated clonotypes exhibited CD8+ identity and were relatively infrequent in peripheral blood. The authors reported significant enrichment of disease-linked clones in matched ankylosing spondylitis synovial fluid.

The CDR3 has 17 residues. The trim removed 2 bases at V and 3 bases at J, leaving 8 bases unmatched. CDR1 SGHAT and CDR2 FQNNGV come from the germline V gene. This sequence was found in a male donor with ankylosing spondylitis. The chain employs TRBV11-2 and TRBJ2-1, with 9 bases identical to TRBD2. The sequencing input was blood, either unsorted or a sorted T cell fraction (not recorded which). CDR3 loop: CASSLTRAGGIYNEQFF. In nucleotides, the CDR3 is TGTGCCAGCAGCTTAACCCGAGCGGGAGGAATCTACAATGAGCAGTTCTTC.